This T cell receptor beta chain was documented in a study of shared clonotypes between healthy human individuals. Method: immunoSEQ multiplex PCR; TCRdb's copy keeps in-frame clones and lacks some. The sample lists nearly 1,000,000 clones, around three quarters occurring once. Nashville, Tennessee was home to all donors, each a Caucasian adult. A split of CD4+ cells into CD45RA+ naive and CD45RA-negative memory subsets was performed. The sequence came from a man younger than 30 in good health. Sequencing input: memory CD4+ T cells sorted from blood. Subset indicated: CD45RA-negative fraction.

DNA for the CDR3: TGTGCCAGCAGCTTAGGGGGGCCGGTGAATACGCAGTATTTT. The encoded protein is CASSLGGPVNTQYF. The chain combines TRBV13 with TRBJ2-3, with a possible D match to TRBD1 (5 bases). CDR1 and CDR2 from the germline V gene are PRHDT and FYEKMQ (reference sequence). This CDR3 has 14 amino acids. V was pared by 0 bases and J by 7 bases, with 11 bases between.